Below are 12 T cell receptor beta chains sequenced from a single sample in a study of cytomegalovirus exposure and HLA in healthy donors. PCR used 60 Vbeta primers and 13 Jbeta primers. TCRdb's table, derived via immunoSEQ multiplex PCR, lists solely in-frame clones and lacks some. This table has about 220,000 clones, more than 60% appearing once. The sample comprised PBMCs. All receptors derive from a woman in her twenties or thirties in good health and CMV-seronegative.

The chain is built from TRBV30 and TRBJ2-2; 8 nucleotides line up with TRBD2. This CDR3 has 20 residues. After removal of 4 bases from V and 0 bases from J, the junction contained 19 bases not matched to a gene. CDR1 and CDR2 from the germline V gene are GTSNPN and SVGIG (reference sequence). Here the CDR3 reads CAWTLGVTSAYKSNTGELFF. The CDR3 DNA sequence: TGTGCCTGGACCCTCGGCGTGACTAGCGCCTATAAATCGAACACCGGGGAGCTGTTTTTT. The whole variable domain, remainder taken from reference TRBV30 and TRBJ2-2, is SQTIHQWPATLVQPVGSPLSLECTVEGTSNPNLYWYRQAAGRGLQLLFYSVGIGQISSEVPQNLSASRPQDRQFILSSKKLLLSDSGFYLCAWTLGVTSAYKSNTGELFFGEGSRLTVL.

The chain joins TRBV6-6 to TRBJ1-3, with a tentative D call TRBD1 (6 bases). The CDR3 is 15 amino acids. Trimming took 6 bases from V and 4 from J, leaving 16 bases between them. Per germline, CDR1 MNHNY and CDR2 SVGAGI (reference sequence). The CDR3 coding sequence is TGTGCCAGCAGAAAATCAGGGGTGAAAGGAAACACCATATATTTT. Translation gives CASRKSGVKGNTIYF.

The CDR3 DNA sequence: TGCGCCAGCAGCTTGGAGGGCAGGGGGCGCGCAGATACGCAGTATTTT. Translating it yields CASSLEGRGRADTQYF. The rearrangement joins TRBV5-1 to TRBJ2-3, with 8 nucleotides matching TRBD1. The CDR3 totals 16 residues. V shed 0 bases, J shed 4 bases, and the junction held 7 bases outside the gene matches. The germline CDR1 and CDR2 sequences are SGHRS and YFSETQ. The full variable domain, its missing parts supplied by reference TRBV5-1 and TRBJ2-3, is KAGVTQTPRYLIKTRGQQVTLSCSPISGHRSVSWYQQTPGQGLQFLFEYFSETQRNKGNFPGRFSGRQFSNSRSEMNVSTLELGDSALYLCASSLEGRGRADTQYFGPGTRLTVL.

The J gene is TRBJ2-1, the V gene TRBV10-2; 7 bases map to TRBD1. The CDR3 contains 14 residues. From germline, CDR1 is WSHSY and CDR2 SAAADI. After removal of 6 bases from V and 2 bases from J, the junction contained 4 bases not matched to a gene. In nucleotides, the CDR3 is TGCGCCAGCAGAGGGACAGACACCTACAATGAGCAGTTCTTC. The encoded protein is CASRGTDTYNEQFF.

This chain joins TRBV27 and TRBJ2-2; 11 bases match TRBD1. Germline CDR1 reads MNHEY; CDR2 reads SMNVEV (reference sequence). The CDR3 sequence is 17 residues long. The V segment lost 3 bases and the J segment 6 bases; nucleotides outside the gene matches: 9. Here the CDR3 reads CASSFWGTGGIAGELFF. DNA for the CDR3: TGTGCCAGCAGTTTTTGGGGGACAGGGGGGATAGCCGGGGAGCTGTTTTTT.

The chain links TRBV6-5 to TRBJ2-1; D may be TRBD2 (6 bases). The germline V and J ends were trimmed by 6 bases and 10 bases, with 10 bases remaining between them. Germline V gene lookup returns CDR1 MNHEY and CDR2 SVGAGI. This CDR3 region has 11 residues. This chain's CDR3 is CASRAGLEQFF. CDR3 nucleotide sequence: TGTGCCAGCAGGGCGGGGCTGGAGCAGTTCTTC.

J is TRBJ2-5 and V is TRBV11-3, with a weak D call TRBD1 (6 bases). Germline loops: CDR1 SGHNT, CDR2 YENEEA. The length of the CDR3 is 17 residues. V was shortened by 1 base and J by 0 bases, with 15 bases between the two germline ends. The CDR3 loop is CASSLGENRGYQETQYF. For the CDR3, the DNA is TGTGCCAGCAGCTTAGGGGAAAATAGGGGGTACCAAGAGACCCAGTACTTC.

In DNA form, the CDR3 reads TGTGCCAGTAGTCCGCCCTATCTAGCGGGGGGACTCCCGAAGGAGTTCTTC. Its translation is CASSPPYLAGGLPKEFF. The rearrangement joins TRBV19 to TRBJ2-1; TRBD2 aligns across 11 bases. The germline V gene encodes CDR1 LNHDA and CDR2 SQIVND (reference sequence). The CDR3 length is 17 residues. The trim removed 5 bases at V and 14 bases at J, leaving 20 bases unmatched.

This chain connects TRBV5-6 to TRBJ2-7; maybe TRBD1 (5 bases). The CDR3 sequence is 15 residues long. Germline assignment: CDR1 SGHDT and CDR2 YYEEEE. Trimming cost V 3 bases and J 3 bases, with 16 bases left between them. The CDR3 loop reads CASSSAWTNLYEQYF. Written as DNA, the CDR3 is TGTGCCAGCAGCTCTGCGTGGACAAATCTCTACGAGCAGTACTTC.

The rearrangement links TRBV6-5 to TRBJ1-1, with D unresolved. V lost 6 bases to trimming and J lost 0 bases, with 11 bases between them. The CDR3 is 14 residues long. Germline CDR1 MNHEY, CDR2 SVGAGI. CDR3 in amino acids: CASSRSQMNTEAFF. The DNA of the CDR3 is TGTGCCAGCAGCCGGTCTCAAATGAACACTGAAGCTTTCTTT.

The chain combines TRBV4-2 with TRBJ2-3, with D uncertain. This CDR3 has 14 amino acids. Trimming stripped 0 bases from V and 4 bases from J, with 8 bases between. In germline, CDR1 is LGHNA, CDR2 YNFKEQ. CDR3 in amino acids: CASSQEESADTQYF. For the CDR3, the DNA is TGTGCCAGCAGCCAAGAGGAGTCCGCAGATACGCAGTATTTT.

The chain couples TRBV30 to TRBJ1-2, with D maybe TRBD1 (5 bases). The CDR3 runs to 13 residues. The germline gives CDR1 GTSNPN, CDR2 SVGIG (reference sequence). V was trimmed by 3 bases and J by 2 bases, leaving 10 bases between them. CDR3 residues: CAWRTDGNYGYTF. The CDR3 DNA follows: TGTGCCTGGAGGACAGACGGGAACTATGGCTACACCTTC.